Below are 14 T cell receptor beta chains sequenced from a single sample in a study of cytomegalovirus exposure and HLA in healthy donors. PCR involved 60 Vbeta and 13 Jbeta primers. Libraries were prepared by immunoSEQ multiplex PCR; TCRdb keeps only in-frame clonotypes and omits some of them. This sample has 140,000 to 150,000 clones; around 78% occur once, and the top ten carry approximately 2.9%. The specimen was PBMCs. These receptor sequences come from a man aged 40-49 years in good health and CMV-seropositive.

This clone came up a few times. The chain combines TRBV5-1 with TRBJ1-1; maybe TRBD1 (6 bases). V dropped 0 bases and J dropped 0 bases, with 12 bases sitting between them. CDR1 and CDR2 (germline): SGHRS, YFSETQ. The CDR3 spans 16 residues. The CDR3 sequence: CASSLVSRGLNTEAFF. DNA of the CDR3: TGCGCCAGCAGCTTGGTTTCCAGGGGTCTGAACACTGAAGCTTTCTTT. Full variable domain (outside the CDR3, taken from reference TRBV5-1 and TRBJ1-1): KAGVTQTPRYLIKTRGQQVTLSCSPISGHRSVSWYQQTPGQGLQFLFEYFSETQRNKGNFPGRFSGRQFSNSRSEMNVSTLELGDSALYLCASSLVSRGLNTEAFFGQGTRLTVV.

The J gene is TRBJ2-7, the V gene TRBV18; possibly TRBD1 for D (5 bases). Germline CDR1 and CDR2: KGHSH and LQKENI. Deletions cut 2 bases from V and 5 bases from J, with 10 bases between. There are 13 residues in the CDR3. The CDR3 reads CASSPRGSNEQYF. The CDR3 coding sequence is TGTGCCAGCTCACCAAGGGGTTCCAACGAGCAGTACTTC.

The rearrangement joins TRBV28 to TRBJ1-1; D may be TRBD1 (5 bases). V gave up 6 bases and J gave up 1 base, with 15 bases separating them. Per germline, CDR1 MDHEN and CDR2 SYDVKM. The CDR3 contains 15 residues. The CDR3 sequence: CASRTGGGWNTEAFF. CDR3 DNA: TGTGCCAGCAGGACCGGGGGGGGGTGGAACACTGAAGCTTTCTTT.

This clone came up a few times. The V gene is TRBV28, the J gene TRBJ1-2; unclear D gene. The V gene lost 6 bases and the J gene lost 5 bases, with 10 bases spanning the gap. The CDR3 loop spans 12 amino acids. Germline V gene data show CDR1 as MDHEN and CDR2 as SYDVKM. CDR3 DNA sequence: TGTGCCAGCAGCTACGATCTTTATGGCTACACCTTC. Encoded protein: CASSYDLYGYTF.

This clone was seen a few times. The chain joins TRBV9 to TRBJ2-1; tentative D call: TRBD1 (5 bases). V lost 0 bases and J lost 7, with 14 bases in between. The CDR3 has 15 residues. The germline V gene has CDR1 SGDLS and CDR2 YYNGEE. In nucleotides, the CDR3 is TGTGCCAGCAGCGTAGGGAGAGTGGGGCGGAATGAGCAGTTCTTC. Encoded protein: CASSVGRVGRNEQFF.

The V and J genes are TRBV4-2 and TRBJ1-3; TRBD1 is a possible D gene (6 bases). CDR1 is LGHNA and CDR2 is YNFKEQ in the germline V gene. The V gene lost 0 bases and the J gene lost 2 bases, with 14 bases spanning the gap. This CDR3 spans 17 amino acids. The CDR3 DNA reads TGTGCCAGCAGCCAAGACTCGGGCAGGGGACCTGGAAACACCATATATTTT. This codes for CASSQDSGRGPGNTIYF.

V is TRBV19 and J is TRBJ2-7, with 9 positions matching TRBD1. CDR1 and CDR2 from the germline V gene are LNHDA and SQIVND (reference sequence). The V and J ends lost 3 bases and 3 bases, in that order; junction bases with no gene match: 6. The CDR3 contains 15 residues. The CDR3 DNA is TGTGCCAGTAGTATCGAACAGGGGGCGAACTACGAGCAGTACTTC. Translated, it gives CASSIEQGANYEQYF.

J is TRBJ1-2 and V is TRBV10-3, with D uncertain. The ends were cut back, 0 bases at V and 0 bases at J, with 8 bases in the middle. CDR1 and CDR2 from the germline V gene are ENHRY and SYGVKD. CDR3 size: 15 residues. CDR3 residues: CAISESPSSNYGYTF. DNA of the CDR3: TGTGCCATCAGTGAGTCTCCGTCTTCTAACTATGGCTACACCTTC.

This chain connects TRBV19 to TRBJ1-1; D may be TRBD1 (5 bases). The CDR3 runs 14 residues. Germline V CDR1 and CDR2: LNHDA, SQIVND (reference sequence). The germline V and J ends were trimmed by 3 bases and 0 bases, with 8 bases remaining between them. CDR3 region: CASSIGHLNTEAFF. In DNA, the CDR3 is TGTGCCAGTAGTATCGGACATTTGAACACTGAAGCTTTCTTT. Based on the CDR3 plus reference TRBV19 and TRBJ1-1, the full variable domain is DGGITQSPKYLFRKEGQNVTLSCEQNLNHDAMYWYRQDPGQGLRLIYYSQIVNDFQKGDIAEGYSVSREKKESFPLTVTSAQKNPTAFYLCASSIGHLNTEAFFGQGTRLTVV.

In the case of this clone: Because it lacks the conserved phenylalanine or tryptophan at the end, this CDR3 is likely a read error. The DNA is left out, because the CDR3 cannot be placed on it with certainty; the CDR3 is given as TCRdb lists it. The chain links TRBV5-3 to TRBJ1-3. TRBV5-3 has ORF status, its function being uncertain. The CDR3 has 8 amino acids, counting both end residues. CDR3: CARSFPFS.

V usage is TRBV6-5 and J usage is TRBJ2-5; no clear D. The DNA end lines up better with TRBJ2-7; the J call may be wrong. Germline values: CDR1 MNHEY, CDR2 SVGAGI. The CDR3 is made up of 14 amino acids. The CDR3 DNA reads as TGTGCCAGCAGTTATAAGCCGGTTTCCTACGAGCAGTACTTC. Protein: CASSYKPVSYEQYF.

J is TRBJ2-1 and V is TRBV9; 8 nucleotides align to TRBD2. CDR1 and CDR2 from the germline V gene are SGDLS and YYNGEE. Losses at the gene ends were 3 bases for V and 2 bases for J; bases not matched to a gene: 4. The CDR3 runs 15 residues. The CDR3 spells CASSATGLAYNEQFF. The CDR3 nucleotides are TGTGCCAGCAGCGCAACGGGACTAGCCTACAATGAGCAGTTCTTC.

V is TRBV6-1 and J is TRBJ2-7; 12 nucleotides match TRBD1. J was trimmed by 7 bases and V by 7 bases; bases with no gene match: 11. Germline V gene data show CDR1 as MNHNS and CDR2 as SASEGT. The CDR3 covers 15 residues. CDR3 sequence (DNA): TGTGCCAGCAACGGATGGGGGACAGGGGGCAGGGAGCAGTACTTC. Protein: CASNGWGTGGREQYF.

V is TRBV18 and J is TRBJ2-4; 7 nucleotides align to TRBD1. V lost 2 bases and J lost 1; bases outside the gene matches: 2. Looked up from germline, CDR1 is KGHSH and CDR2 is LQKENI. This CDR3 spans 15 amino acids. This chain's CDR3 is CASSPIQGAKNIQYF. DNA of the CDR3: TGTGCCAGCTCACCAATACAGGGGGCCAAAAACATTCAGTACTTC.